This TCR beta chain was recorded in a study of blood T cell repertoires in COVID-19. Germline CDR1 and CDR2: SEHNR and FQNEAQ (reference sequence). The CDR3 runs to 13 residues. V trimming: 3 bases; J trimming: 6 bases; junction bases outside the gene matches: 1. The table came from immunoSEQ multiplex PCR; TCRdb's copy has only in-frame clones and leaves some out. The table shows approximately 390,000 clones, with more than 75% occurring only once. The sequence was collected from a woman in her fifties or sixties who had recovered from COVID-19. The genes are TRBV7-9 and TRBJ2-2; TRBD1 matches 7 bases. Sequencing was done on a sample of PBMCs or T cells enriched from blood (not recorded which). DNA for the CDR3: TGTGCCAGCAGCTTCAGGGGGTCCGGGGAGCTGTTTTTT. It yields the protein CASSFRGSGELFF.